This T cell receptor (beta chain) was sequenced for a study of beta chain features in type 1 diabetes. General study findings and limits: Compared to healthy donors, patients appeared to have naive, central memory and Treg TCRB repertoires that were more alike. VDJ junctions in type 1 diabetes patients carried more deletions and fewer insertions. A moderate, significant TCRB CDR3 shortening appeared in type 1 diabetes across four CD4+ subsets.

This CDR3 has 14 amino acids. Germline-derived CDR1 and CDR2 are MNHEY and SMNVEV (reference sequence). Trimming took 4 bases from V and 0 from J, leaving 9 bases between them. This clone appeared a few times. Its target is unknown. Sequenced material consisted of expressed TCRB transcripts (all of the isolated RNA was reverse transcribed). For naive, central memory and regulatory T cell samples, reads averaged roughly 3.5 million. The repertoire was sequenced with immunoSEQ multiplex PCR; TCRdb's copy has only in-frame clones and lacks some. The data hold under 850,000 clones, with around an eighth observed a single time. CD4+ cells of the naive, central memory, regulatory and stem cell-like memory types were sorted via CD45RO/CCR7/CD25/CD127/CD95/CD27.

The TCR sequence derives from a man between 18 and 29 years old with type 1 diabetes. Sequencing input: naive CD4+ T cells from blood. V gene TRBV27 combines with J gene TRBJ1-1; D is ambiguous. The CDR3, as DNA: TGTGCCAGCAGTTCTCCATACCTGAACACTGAAGCTTTCTTT. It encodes CASSSPYLNTEAFF.